One sample yielded the 9 T cell receptor beta chains listed below, sequenced in a study of shared clonotypes between healthy human individuals. Method: immunoSEQ multiplex PCR; TCRdb's copy keeps in-frame clones and lacks some. This sample carries over a million clones, about 96% of them seen once, and the ten largest clones take roughly 1.2%. Sample: naive CD4+ T cells sorted from blood. Noted subset: CD45RA+ positively selected. The receptor source for this set is a man aged 25 to 40 in good health.

V is TRBV7-2 and J is TRBJ1-2; no firm D call. This CDR3 spans 13 amino acids. V was pared by 8 bases and J by 4 bases, with 14 bases between. Germline lookup yields CDR1 SGHTA and CDR2 FQGNSA. CDR3 protein: CASGKRTGYGYTF. In DNA form, the CDR3 reads TGTGCCAGCGGAAAACGGACTGGCTATGGCTACACCTTC. The whole variable domain, remainder taken from reference TRBV7-2 and TRBJ1-2, is GAGVSQSPSNKVTEKGKDVELRCDPISGHTALYWYRQSLGQGLEFLIYFQGNSAPDKSGLPSDRFSAERTGGSVSTLTIQRTQQEDSAVYLCASGKRTGYGYTFGSGTRLTVV.

This rearrangement joins TRBV2 to TRBJ2-7; TRBD1 agrees at 9 bases. The germline V gene encodes CDR1 SNHLY and CDR2 FYNNEI. There are 15 residues in the CDR3. The J segment lost 5 bases and the V segment lost 8 bases, leaving 13 bases of the junction unmatched. CDR3 residues: CASQKLGQGMDEQYF. The DNA of the CDR3 is TGTGCCAGCCAGAAACTGGGACAGGGTATGGACGAGCAGTACTTC. The whole variable domain, remainder taken from reference TRBV2 and TRBJ2-7, is EPEVTQTPSHQVTQMGQEVILRCVPISNHLYFYWYRQILGQKVEFLVSFYNNEISEKSEIFDDQFSVERPDGSNFTLKIRSTKLEDSAMYFCASQKLGQGMDEQYFGPGTRLTVT.

V is TRBV2 and J is TRBJ2-2; 8 bases align to TRBD1. Unmatched junction bases numbered 2, after V lost 6 bases and J lost 2 bases. The CDR3 length is 14 residues. CDR1 is SNHLY and CDR2 is FYNNEI in the germline V gene. The CDR3 bases are TGTGCCAGCAGAGGGACAGGAAACACCGGGGAGCTGTTTTTT. As protein: CASRGTGNTGELFF. The variable domain in full, with the rest retrieved from reference TRBV2 and TRBJ2-2, is EPEVTQTPSHQVTQMGQEVILRCVPISNHLYFYWYRQILGQKVEFLVSFYNNEISEKSEIFDDQFSVERPDGSNFTLKIRSTKLEDSAMYFCASRGTGNTGELFFGEGSRLTVL.

This clone appeared once. The chain joins TRBV30 to TRBJ2-6; TRBD2 is a possible D gene (5 bases). Looked up from germline, CDR1 is GTSNPN and CDR2 is SVGIG (reference sequence). This CDR3 has 12 residues. V dropped 4 bases and J dropped 4 bases, with 5 bases sitting between them. This CDR3 reads CAWTGGANVLTF. For the CDR3, the DNA is TGTGCCTGGACGGGGGGGGCCAACGTCCTGACTTTC. Together with reference TRBV30 and TRBJ2-6, the CDR3 gives the full variable domain: SQTIHQWPATLVQPVGSPLSLECTVEGTSNPNLYWYRQAAGRGLQLLFYSVGIGQISSEVPQNLSASRPQDRQFILSSKKLLLSDSGFYLCAWTGGANVLTFGAGSRLTVL.

CDR3 sequence: CASSPLVGREETQYF. Written as DNA, the CDR3 is TGTGCCAGCTCTCCCCTCGTGGGGAGGGAAGAGACCCAGTACTTC. This chain joins TRBV18 and TRBJ2-5, with 7 bases aligning to TRBD2. V shed 6 bases, J shed 3 bases, and the junction held 10 bases outside the gene matches. The germline V gene encodes CDR1 KGHSH and CDR2 LQKENI. This CDR3 is 15 amino acids long.

Concerning this clone: Additional DNA sequences in this sample encode the identical CDR3. The J gene is TRBJ2-3, the V gene TRBV20-1, with D uncertain. The CDR3 length is 10 residues. CDR1 and CDR2 (germline): DFQATT, SNEGSKA (reference sequence). Trimming took 4 bases from V and 5 from J, leaving 4 bases between them. The CDR3 sequence: CSATRDTQYF. The CDR3 bases are TGCAGTGCTACCAGAGATACGCAGTATTTT.

This rearrangement joins TRBV30 to TRBJ1-2; D may be TRBD1 (5 bases). The CDR3 has 10 residues. Germline V gene sequence: CDR1 GTSNPN, CDR2 SVGIG (reference sequence). V was cut by 6 bases and J by 8 bases, with 10 bases left in between. The CDR3 spells CACGAAGYTF. The CDR3 DNA reads TGTGCCTGCGGGGCCGCGGGCTACACCTTC. Variable domain in full (rest from reference TRBV30 and TRBJ1-2): SQTIHQWPATLVQPVGSPLSLECTVEGTSNPNLYWYRQAAGRGLQLLFYSVGIGQISSEVPQNLSASRPQDRQFILSSKKLLLSDSGFYLCACGAAGYTFGSGTRLTVV.

The rearrangement links TRBV7-9 to TRBJ2-1, with no clear D. The V and J ends lost 6 bases and 2 bases respectively, with 14 bases between them. This CDR3 is built from 15 residues. Germline V gives CDR1 SEHNR, CDR2 FQNEAQ (reference sequence). CDR3 in DNA: TGTGCCAGCAGTTTCACACAGTCCCCCTACAATGAGCAGTTCTTC. Translating gives CASSFTQSPYNEQFF. Variable domain in full (rest from reference TRBV7-9 and TRBJ2-1): DTGVSQNPRHKITKRGQNVTFRCDPISEHNRLYWYRQTLGQGPEFLTYFQNEAQLEKSRLLSDRFSAERPKGSFSTLEIQRTEQGDSAMYLCASSFTQSPYNEQFFGPGTRLTVL.

The chain employs TRBV11-2 and TRBJ2-2, with D perhaps matching TRBD2 (6 bases). CDR3 size: 19 residues. Germline V lookup: CDR1 SGHAT, CDR2 FQNNGV. Trimming left V 4 bases short and J 2 bases short, with 23 bases between. The CDR3 nucleotides are TGTGCCAGCAGCTCAAGGGGAGGTCCCCTTCGAGGTAACACCGGGGAGCTGTTTTTT. Amino acid sequence: CASSSRGGPLRGNTGELFF.